This T cell receptor beta chain was captured in a study of T cells in Graves' hyperthyroidism and ophthalmopathy. Whole-study context: At the time of initial diagnosis and before any treatment, peripheral blood was collected.

Amplification targeted TCR beta CDR3 regions from RNA transcripts. The HTBI set primed first-round TCR CDR3 RT-PCR. Via MiXCR, TCRdb re-called the multiplex PCR reads, giving one row per CDR3 protein. In the table there are around 340,000 distinct CDR3 sequences, around a sixth of which are singletons. Hyperthyroidism, newly diagnosed and lasting under 2 months, affected patients aged 18 to 65. CDR1 and CDR2 (germline): DFQATT, SNEGSKA (reference sequence). This CDR3 has 14 residues. V was pared by 5 bases and J by 7 bases, with 17 bases between. This receptor was obtained from a woman in her 50s with Graves' hyperthyroidism. The material sequenced was blood. The V and J genes are TRBV20-1 and TRBJ1-4, with TRBD1 as a possible D gene (6 bases). The CDR3 bases are TGCAGTGCTCTCGGGGGGCCCGCGGGTGAAAAACTGTTTTTT. It translates to CSALGGPAGEKLFF.